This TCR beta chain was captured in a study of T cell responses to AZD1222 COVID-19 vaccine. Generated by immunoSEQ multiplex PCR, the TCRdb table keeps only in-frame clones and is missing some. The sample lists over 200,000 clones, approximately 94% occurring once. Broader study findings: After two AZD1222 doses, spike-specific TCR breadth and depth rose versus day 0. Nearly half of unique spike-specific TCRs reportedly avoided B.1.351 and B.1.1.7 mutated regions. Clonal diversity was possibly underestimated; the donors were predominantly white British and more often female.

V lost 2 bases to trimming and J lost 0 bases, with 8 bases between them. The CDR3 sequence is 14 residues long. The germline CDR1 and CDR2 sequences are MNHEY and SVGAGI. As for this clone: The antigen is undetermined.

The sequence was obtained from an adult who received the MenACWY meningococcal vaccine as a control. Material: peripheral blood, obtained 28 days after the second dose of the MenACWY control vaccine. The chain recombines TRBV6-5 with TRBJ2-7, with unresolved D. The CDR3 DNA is TGTGCCAGCAGTTACGGAAGCGCCTCCTACGAGCAGTACTTC. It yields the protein CASSYGSASYEQYF.